A selection of T cell receptor beta chains follows, all from one sample in a study of PD-1 blockade in classical Hodgkin lymphoma. The protocol was immunoSEQ multiplex PCR, while the TCRdb copy is restricted to in-frame clones and leaves out a portion. This table holds tens of thousands of clones, 88% found once. Input material: CD4+ T cells from blood. Every receptor here comes from a human donor with classical Hodgkin lymphoma. The CDR3 runs from the conserved cysteine through the conserved F or W. Fields, in order: J gene, clone size, D gene, CDR3 length, V gene, CDR3 protein, CDR3 DNA. A D gene is named only where the DNA matches it firmly. A row's size may be missing; if present it is once, few, many or a size class.

J gene: TRBJ2-7; clone size: once; D gene: TRBD2; CDR3 length: 13; V gene: TRBV7-8; CDR3 protein: CASSSGSNNEQYF; CDR3 DNA: TGTGCCAGCAGTAGCGGGAGTAACAACGAGCAGTACTTC
J gene: TRBJ2-1; clone size: once; D gene: TRBD2; CDR3 length: 18; V gene: TRBV19; CDR3 protein: CASSPVTSGSTPYNEQFF; CDR3 DNA: TGTGCCAGTAGCCCAGTGACTAGCGGGAGTACTCCCTACAATGAGCAGTTCTTC
J gene: TRBJ2-5; clone size: once; D gene: TRBD2; CDR3 length: 15; V gene: TRBV9; CDR3 protein: CASSPGLGNLETQYF; CDR3 DNA: TGTGCCAGCAGCCCAGGACTAGGGAATCTCGAGACCCAGTACTTC
J gene: TRBJ2-1; clone size: .; D gene: .; CDR3 length: 14; V gene: TRBV30; CDR3 protein: CAWSGGLGANEQFF; CDR3 DNA: TGTGCCTGGAGTGGTGGGCTAGGAGCTAATGAGCAGTTCTTC
J gene: TRBJ2-2; clone size: .; D gene: TRBD1; CDR3 length: 15; V gene: TRBV10-3; CDR3 protein: CALRPGQQNTGELFF; CDR3 DNA: TGTGCCCTACGCCCGGGACAGCAGAACACCGGGGAGCTGTTTTTT
J gene: TRBJ2-2; clone size: .; D gene: .; CDR3 length: 17; V gene: TRBV19; CDR3 protein: CASSSMSGTWNTGELFF; CDR3 DNA: TGTGCCAGTAGTTCTATGTCCGGGACTTGGAACACCGGGGAGCTGTTTTTT
J gene: TRBJ1-3; clone size: .; D gene: .; CDR3 length: 15; V gene: TRBV28; CDR3 protein: CASRYSRGPEDTIYF; CDR3 DNA: TGTGCCAGCAGGTACTCCCGGGGGCCTGAAGACACCATATATTTT
J gene: TRBJ2-1; clone size: .; D gene: .; CDR3 length: 16; V gene: TRBV7-9; CDR3 protein: CASSQETGPSYNEQFF; CDR3 DNA: TGTGCCAGCAGCCAAGAGACGGGTCCTAGTTACAATGAGCAGTTCTTC
J gene: TRBJ1-2; clone size: .; D gene: .; CDR3 length: 12; V gene: TRBV28; CDR3 protein: CASSTPDYGYTF; CDR3 DNA: TGTGCCAGCAGCACCCCCGACTATGGCTACACCTTC
J gene: TRBJ1-3; clone size: .; D gene: TRBD1; CDR3 length: 14; V gene: TRBV25-1; CDR3 protein: CASSETGAGNTIYF; CDR3 DNA: TGTGCCAGCAGTGAAACAGGGGCAGGAAACACCATATATTTT
J gene: TRBJ1-3; clone size: .; D gene: .; CDR3 length: 16; V gene: TRBV7-9; CDR3 protein: CASSLVAGEVGNTIYF; CDR3 DNA: TGTGCCAGCAGCTTAGTGGCAGGCGAGGTGGGAAACACCATATATTTT
J gene: TRBJ2-1; clone size: .; D gene: .; CDR3 length: 15; V gene: TRBV4-2; CDR3 protein: CASSQEKSGTNEQFF; CDR3 DNA: TGTGCCAGCAGCCAAGAGAAGTCAGGGACCAATGAGCAGTTCTTC
J gene: TRBJ2-1; clone size: .; D gene: TRBD2; CDR3 length: 16; V gene: TRBV9; CDR3 protein: CASSSGDLAGPVEQFF; CDR3 DNA: TGTGCCAGCAGCTCAGGCGACCTAGCGGGACCGGTTGAGCAGTTCTTC
J gene: TRBJ2-2; clone size: .; D gene: TRBD2; CDR3 length: 15; V gene: TRBV5-1; CDR3 protein: CASLAGGPRNGELFF; CDR3 DNA: TGCGCCAGCCTAGCGGGAGGGCCTAGGAACGGGGAGCTGTTTTTT
J gene: TRBJ2-3; clone size: .; D gene: .; CDR3 length: 14; V gene: TRBV7-3; CDR3 protein: CASSFGPGADTQYF; CDR3 DNA: TGTGCCAGCAGCTTCGGACCGGGTGCAGATACGCAGTATTTT
J gene: TRBJ2-1; clone size: once; D gene: TRBD2; CDR3 length: 15; V gene: TRBV5-1; CDR3 protein: CASNVAGGPGDEQFF; CDR3 DNA: TGCGCCAGCAACGTAGCGGGAGGGCCGGGGGATGAGCAGTTCTTC
J gene: TRBJ1-1; clone size: .; D gene: .; CDR3 length: 12; V gene: TRBV29-1; CDR3 protein: CSVVTSNTEAFF; CDR3 DNA: TGCAGCGTCGTAACAAGCAACACTGAAGCTTTCTTT